Each of the 8 T cell receptor beta chains below was sequenced from the same sample in a study of CD8+ T cells in alopecia areata. Noted treatment: oral pan-JAK inhibitor, 5-10 mg twice daily. Following extraction, RNA underwent reverse transcription to cDNA, which served as the sequencing template. The assay was immunoSEQ multiplex PCR, and TCRdb's table has in-frame clones only and misses some. Among 150,000 to 200,000 clones listed, about three fifths were seen once. The material sequenced was CD4+ T cells sorted from blood, taken at week 4, from a patient treated with tofacitinib. The receptors were sampled from a human donor with alopecia areata.

The chain joins TRBV7-8 to TRBJ2-7; D remains ambiguous. This CDR3 is built from 13 residues. CDR1 is SGHVS, CDR2 FQNEAQ, per germline. Trimming shortened V by 5 bases and J by 9 bases, and 17 bases separated the two germline ends. The CDR3 DNA follows: TGTGCCAGCAGCCAGACCCCGGGTCTCGGGCAGTACTTC. Its protein product is CASSQTPGLGQYF. Filled out from reference TRBV7-8 and TRBJ2-7, the complete variable domain reads GAGVSQSPRYKVAKRGQDVALRCDPISGHVSLFWYQQALGQGPEFLTYFQNEAQLDKSGLPSDRFFAERPEGSVSTLKIQRTQQEDSAVYLCASSQTPGLGQYFGPGTRLTVT.

The gene calls are TRBV29-1 and TRBJ2-1; D call uncertain. V shed 3 bases and J shed 14 bases, with 11 bases lying between them. Looked up from germline, CDR1 is SQVTM and CDR2 is ANQGSEA. There are 10 residues in the CDR3. CDR3 loop: CSVDGPSEFF. CDR3 sequence (DNA): TGCAGCGTTGATGGCCCATCGGAGTTCTTC.

Note on this clone: Given a much more abundant clone one base away, this may be a read error. V usage is TRBV9 and J usage is TRBJ1-1; 9 bases map to TRBD1. V lost 4 bases to trimming and J lost 1 base; unmatched junction nucleotides: 2. The CDR3 sequence is 14 residues long. The V gene's germline CDR1 is SGDLS and CDR2 YYNGEE. CDR3 sequence reads: CASSPGQGNTEAFF. CDR3 coding DNA: TGTGCCAGCAGCCCGGGACAGGGGAACACTGAAGCTTTCTTT.

This clone has just a few counts. Relative to the germline gene, one junction end is altered; a read error may explain this. The genes are TRBV19 and TRBJ2-3, with D tentatively TRBD1 or TRBD2 (7 bases each). Germline CDR1 and CDR2: LNHDA and SQIVND (reference sequence). The CDR3 length is 12 residues. As DNA, the CDR3 is TGTGCCAGTAGTACCCAGGGGGGGGCGCAATATTTT. This sequence encodes CASSTQGGAQYF. The entire variable domain, with the rest obtained from reference TRBV19 and TRBJ2-3, is as follows: DGGITQSPKYLFRKEGQNVTLSCEQNLNHDAMYWYRQDPGQGLRLIYYSQIVNDFQKGDIAEGYSVSREKKESFPLTVTSAQKNPTAFYLCASSTQGGAQYFGPGTRLTVL.

The table lists this clone with a few counts. This rearrangement joins TRBV2 to TRBJ2-2; tentative D call: TRBD1 (5 bases). Germline V lookup: CDR1 SNHLY, CDR2 FYNNEI. The CDR3 totals 13 residues. Trimming left V 3 bases short and J 4 bases short, with 6 bases between. In nucleotides, the CDR3 is TGTGCCAGCAGTGAGACAGCCACCGGGGAGCTGTTTTTT. This codes for CASSETATGELFF.

V is TRBV4-1 and J is TRBJ2-2, with D maybe TRBD2 (6 bases). The V end was cut by 4 bases, the J end by 0 bases, with 9 bases between. This CDR3 is built from 15 residues. Germline values: CDR1 MGHRA, CDR2 YSYEKL. The CDR3 is CASSRRGTNTGELFF. The CDR3 DNA reads as TGCGCCAGCAGCCGTCGCGGGACGAACACCGGGGAGCTGTTTTTT.

This clone showed up many times. This chain connects TRBV23-1 to TRBJ2-7, with D perhaps TRBD1 (6 bases). TRBV23-1 is given ORF status, its function remaining uncertain. The CDR3 runs to 15 residues. The ends were cut back, 5 bases at V and 3 bases at J, with 17 bases in the middle. The CDR3, as DNA: TGCGCCAGCAGTATTTCGCCGGGACATATCTACGAGCAGTACTTC. It encodes CASSISPGHIYEQYF.

The V call is TRBV29-1, the J call TRBJ2-2, with a tentative D call TRBD1 (6 bases). Germline assignment: CDR1 SQVTM and CDR2 ANQGSEA. The CDR3 runs to 14 residues. V was trimmed by 7 bases and J by 4 bases, leaving 16 bases between them. The CDR3 nucleotides are TGCAGCGGCTTGGGGGCAGGGGTCACCGGGGAGCTGTTTTTT. Its protein is CSGLGAGVTGELFF.